The 2 T cell receptor beta chains presented below share a single source sample, sequenced in a study of graft-versus-host responses after intestinal transplantation. TCRdb's table, derived via immunoSEQ multiplex PCR, lists solely in-frame clones and lacks some. The table has tens of thousands of clones, over 80% seen once. Antigen specificity for these receptors is unknown. The sequenced sample was unstimulated CD8+ T cells sorted from spleen or lymph node cells, obtained before intestinal transplant. The receptor source for this set is a human donor who received an intestinal transplant.

The chain joins TRBV19 to TRBJ2-3; no reliable D call. The CDR3 consists of 11 residues. From germline, CDR1 is LNHDA and CDR2 SQIVND (reference sequence). The germline V and J ends were trimmed by 3 bases and 6 bases, with 4 bases remaining between them. As DNA, the CDR3 is TGTGCCAGTAGTATTATGGATACGCAGTATTTT. It specifies CASSIMDTQYF.

The chain combines TRBV5-6 with TRBJ2-7, with a tentative D call TRBD1 (6 bases). Germline lookup yields CDR1 SGHDT and CDR2 YYEEEE. V was cut by 3 bases and J by 2 bases, with 12 bases left in between. The CDR3 has 14 residues. The CDR3 region is CASSSGGPTYEQYF. As DNA, the CDR3 is TGTGCCAGCAGCTCTGGGGGCCCCACCTACGAGCAGTACTTC.